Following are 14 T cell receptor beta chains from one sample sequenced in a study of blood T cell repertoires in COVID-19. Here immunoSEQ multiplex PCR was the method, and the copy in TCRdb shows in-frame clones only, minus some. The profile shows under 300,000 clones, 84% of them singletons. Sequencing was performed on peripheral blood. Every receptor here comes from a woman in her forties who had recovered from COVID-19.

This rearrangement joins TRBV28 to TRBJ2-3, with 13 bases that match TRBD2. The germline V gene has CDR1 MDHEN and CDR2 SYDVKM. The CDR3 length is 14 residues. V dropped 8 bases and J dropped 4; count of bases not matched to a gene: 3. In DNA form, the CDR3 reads TGTGCCAGCGCGGGACTAGCGGGGTCAGATACGCAGTATTTT. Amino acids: CASAGLAGSDTQYF.

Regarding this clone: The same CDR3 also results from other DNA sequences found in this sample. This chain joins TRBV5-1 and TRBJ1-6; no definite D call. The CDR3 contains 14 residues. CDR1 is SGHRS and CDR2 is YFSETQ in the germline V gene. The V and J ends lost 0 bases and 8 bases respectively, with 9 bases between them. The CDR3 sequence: CASSLGQVDSPLHF. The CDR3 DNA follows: TGCGCCAGCAGCTTGGGCCAGGTGGATTCACCCCTCCACTTT.

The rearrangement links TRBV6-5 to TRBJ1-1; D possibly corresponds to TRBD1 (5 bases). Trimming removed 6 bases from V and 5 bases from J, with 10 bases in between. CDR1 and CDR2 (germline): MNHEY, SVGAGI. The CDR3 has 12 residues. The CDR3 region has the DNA TGTGCCAGCAGGACAGAGTTAACTGAAGCTTTCTTT. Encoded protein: CASRTELTEAFF.

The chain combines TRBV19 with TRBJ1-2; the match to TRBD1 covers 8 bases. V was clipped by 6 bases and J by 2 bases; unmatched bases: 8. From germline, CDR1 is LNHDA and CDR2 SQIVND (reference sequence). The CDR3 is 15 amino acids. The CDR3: CASSPGQGLNYGYTF. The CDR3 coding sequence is TGTGCCAGTAGCCCCGGACAGGGACTAAACTATGGCTACACCTTC.

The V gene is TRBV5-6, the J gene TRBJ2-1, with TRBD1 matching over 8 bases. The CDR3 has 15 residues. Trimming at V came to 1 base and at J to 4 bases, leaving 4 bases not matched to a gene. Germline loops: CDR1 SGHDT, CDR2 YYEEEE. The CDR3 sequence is CASSLYGQGYNEQFF. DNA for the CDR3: TGTGCCAGCAGCTTGTATGGACAGGGATACAATGAGCAGTTCTTC. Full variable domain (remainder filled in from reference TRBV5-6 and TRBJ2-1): DAGVTQSPTHLIKTRGQQVTLRCSPKSGHDTVSWYQQALGQGPQFIFQYYEEEERQRGNFPDRFSGHQFPNYSSELNVNALLLGDSALYLCASSLYGQGYNEQFFGPGTRLTVL.

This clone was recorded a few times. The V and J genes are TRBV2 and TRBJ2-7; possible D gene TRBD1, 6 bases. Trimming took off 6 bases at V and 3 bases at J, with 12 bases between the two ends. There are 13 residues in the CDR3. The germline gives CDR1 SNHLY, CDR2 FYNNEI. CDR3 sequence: CASRTGHLYEQYF. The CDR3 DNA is TGTGCCAGCAGAACGGGACACCTCTACGAGCAGTACTTC. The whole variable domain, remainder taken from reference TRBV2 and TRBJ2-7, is EPEVTQTPSHQVTQMGQEVILRCVPISNHLYFYWYRQILGQKVEFLVSFYNNEISEKSEIFDDQFSVERPDGSNFTLKIRSTKLEDSAMYFCASRTGHLYEQYFGPGTRLTVT.

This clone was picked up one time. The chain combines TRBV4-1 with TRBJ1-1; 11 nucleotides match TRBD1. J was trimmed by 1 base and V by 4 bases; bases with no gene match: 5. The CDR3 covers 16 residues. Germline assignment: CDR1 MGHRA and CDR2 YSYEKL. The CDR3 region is CASSPLGTGGNTEAFF. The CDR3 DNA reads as TGCGCCAGCAGCCCGCTGGGGACAGGGGGGAACACTGAAGCTTTCTTT.

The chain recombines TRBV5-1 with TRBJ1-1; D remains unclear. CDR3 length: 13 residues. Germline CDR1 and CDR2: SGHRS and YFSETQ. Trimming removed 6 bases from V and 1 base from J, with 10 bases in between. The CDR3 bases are TGCGCCAGCAAGGAACAGACGAACACTGAAGCTTTCTTT. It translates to CASKEQTNTEAFF.

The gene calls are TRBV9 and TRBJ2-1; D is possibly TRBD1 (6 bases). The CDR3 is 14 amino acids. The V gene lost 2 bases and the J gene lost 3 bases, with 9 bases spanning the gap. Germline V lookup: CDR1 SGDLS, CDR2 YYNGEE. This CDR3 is CASSVRTDYNEQFF. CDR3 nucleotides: TGTGCCAGCAGCGTTCGGACAGACTACAATGAGCAGTTCTTC.

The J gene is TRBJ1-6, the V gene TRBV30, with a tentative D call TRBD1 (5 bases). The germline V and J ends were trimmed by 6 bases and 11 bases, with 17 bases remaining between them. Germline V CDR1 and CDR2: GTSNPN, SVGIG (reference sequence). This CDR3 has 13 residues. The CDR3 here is CACTRGGRAPLHF. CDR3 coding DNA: TGTGCCTGTACTCGGGGGGGGAGGGCACCCCTCCACTTT.

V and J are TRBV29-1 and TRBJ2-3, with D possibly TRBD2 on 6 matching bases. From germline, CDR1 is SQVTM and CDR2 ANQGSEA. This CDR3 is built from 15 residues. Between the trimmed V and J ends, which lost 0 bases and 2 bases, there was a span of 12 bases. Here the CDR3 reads CSVEDRGLDTDTQYF. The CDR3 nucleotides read TGCAGCGTTGAAGACCGGGGGTTGGACACAGATACGCAGTATTTT.

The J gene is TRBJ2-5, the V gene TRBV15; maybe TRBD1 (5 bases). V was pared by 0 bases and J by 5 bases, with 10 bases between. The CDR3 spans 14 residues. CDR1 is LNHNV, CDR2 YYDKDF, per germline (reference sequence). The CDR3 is CATSRDRALETQYF. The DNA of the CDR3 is TGTGCCACCAGCAGAGACAGGGCGCTGGAGACCCAGTACTTC.

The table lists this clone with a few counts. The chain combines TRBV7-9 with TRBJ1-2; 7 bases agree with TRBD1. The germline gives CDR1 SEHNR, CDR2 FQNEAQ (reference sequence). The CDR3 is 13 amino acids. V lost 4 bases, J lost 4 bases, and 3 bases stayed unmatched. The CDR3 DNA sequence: TGTGCCAGCAGCTCCGGACAGGCCTATGGCTACACCTTC. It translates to CASSSGQAYGYTF.

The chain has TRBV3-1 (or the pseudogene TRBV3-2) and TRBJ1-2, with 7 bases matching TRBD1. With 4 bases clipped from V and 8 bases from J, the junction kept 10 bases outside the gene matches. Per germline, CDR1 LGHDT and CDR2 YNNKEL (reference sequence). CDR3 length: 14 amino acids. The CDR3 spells CASSPSPGGRGYTF. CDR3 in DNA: TGTGCCAGCAGCCCCTCGCCAGGGGGACGAGGCTACACCTTC.